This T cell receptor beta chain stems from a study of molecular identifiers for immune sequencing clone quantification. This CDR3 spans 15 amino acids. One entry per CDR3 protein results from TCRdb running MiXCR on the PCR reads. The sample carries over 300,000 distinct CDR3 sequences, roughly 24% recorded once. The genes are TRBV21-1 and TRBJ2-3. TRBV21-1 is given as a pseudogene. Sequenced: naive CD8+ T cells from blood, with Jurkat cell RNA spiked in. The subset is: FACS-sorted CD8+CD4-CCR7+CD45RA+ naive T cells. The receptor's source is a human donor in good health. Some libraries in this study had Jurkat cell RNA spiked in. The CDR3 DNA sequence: TGTGCCAGCAGCAGGACCGAAGCCCGCACAGATACGCAGTATTTT. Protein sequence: CASSRTEARTDTQYF.